These T cell receptor beta chains were read from a single sample in a study of vaccination effects on CD4 cells after COVID-19. These receptors' antigens are unknown. Produced via immunoSEQ multiplex PCR; TCRdb's table is partial and in-frame only. The sample lists 35,000 to 40,000 clones, roughly 66% occurring once. Sequenced material: CD4+ T cells from PBMCs cultured with HCoV-OC43 spike peptides, taken before COVID-19 vaccination. The receptor source for this set is a human donor who received a COVID-19 vaccine. The conserved cysteine and the conserved F or W are not part of the CDR3 here.

>TRBV2
ASSEKVLVRYEQY
>TRBV2
ASIRETRVET
>TRBV4-1
ASSQDEGLDTQY
>TRBV11-2
ASSLGGGPNEKLF
>TRBV9
ASSVRPGGASSSTDTQY
>TRBV19
ASSLRGGLADTQY
>TRBV9
ASSVDGGQQTQY
>TRBV2
ASRGQGRNNEQF
>TRBV6-5
ASSKQGRGGYT
>TRBV10-3
AISESDQPQH
>TRBV12-3/TRBV12-4
ASSAITEAF
>TRBV6-4
ASSELGLNTGELF
>TRBV5-4
ASSDPSGGATGELF
>TRBV10-3
ATRKQGGDNQPQH
>TRBV18
ASSPRQGALGTDTQY
>TRBV7-2
ASSPNRGIGYGYT
>TRBV5-1
ASSNRGIYEQY
>TRBV2
ASRGLAGVETQY
>TRBV6-5
ASSYSTGLNTEAF
>TRBV7-2
ASSLSVAKNIQY
>TRBV2
ASKRGLQETQY
>TRBV16
ASSPAGIQNIQY
>TRBV2
ALVGGGQGITEAF
>TRBV24-1
ATSDRTGSHYNEQF
>TRBV7-9
ASSQRTGSNTEAF
>TRBV21-1
ASSKASGRMTGELF
>TRBV11-2
ASSLDNSLYGYT
>TRBV6-6
ASKMRANVLT
>TRBV6-2/TRBV6-3
ASSTYNQPQH
>TRBV14
ASSQVPTAVTEAF
>TRBV7-2
ASSRGVTYTDTQY
>TRBV6-4
ASSVLFGGALYGYT
>TRBV9
ASSPIGQPGTYEQY
>TRBV7-9
AISPITATNEKLF
>TRBV29-1
SVSGRAGGNTIY
>TRBV3-1/TRBV3-2
ASSQEGLPLQETQY
>TRBV2
ATRQGVTGELF
>TRBV29-1
SAVVGETQY
>TRBV6-5
ASMQRAEKLF
>TRBV11-2
ASRLMREGLGNEQF
>TRBV18
ASSPVARLRGNEQF
>TRBV19
ASSATGRQDQPQH
>TRBV29-1
SVAAAGEKLF
>TRBV19
ASSHWSGNSGNTIY
>TRBV12-5
ASGLGGLAGGDTQY
>TRBV6-4
ASSEPGVGQPQH
>TRBV6-5
ASSYSLAGKTEAF
>TRBV5-1
ASSLDVRNYGYT